The 3 T cell receptor beta chains in this list originate from one sample, sequenced in a study of patients and donors after allogeneic stem cell transplantation. Each CDR3 protein is one row after TCRdb ran MiXCR on the RT-PCR reads. The repertoire holds some 150,000 distinct CDR3 sequences, with 30% to 45% as singletons. Input material: blood, either unsorted or a sorted T cell fraction (not recorded which). The origin of the receptors is a human donor who was either an allogeneic HSCT recipient or a stem cell or donor lymphocyte infusion donor (not recorded which). It is not recorded whose cells these are; they may come from a transplant donor.

The rearrangement uses TRBV7-8 and TRBJ1-1; 8 bases align to TRBD1. CDR1 and CDR2 from the germline V gene are SGHVS and FQNEAQ. The length of the CDR3 is 14 residues. V dropped 2 bases and J dropped 4; count of bases not matched to a gene: 3. For the CDR3, the DNA is TGTGCCAGCAGCTTAAACAGGGGGATCACTGAAGCTTTCTTT. Translated: CASSLNRGITEAFF.

The chain couples TRBV6-6 to TRBJ1-2; D call uncertain. Germline V lookup: CDR1 MNHNY, CDR2 SVGAGI (reference sequence). V was clipped by 2 bases and J by 1 base, with 11 bases between them. The CDR3 runs 15 residues. The CDR3 DNA reads TGTGCCAGCAGTTACGCCCCAACAGTTAACTATGGCTACACCTTC. The encoded protein is CASSYAPTVNYGYTF.

At least ten counts were recorded for this clonotype. V and J are TRBV20-1 and TRBJ1-5, with a possible D match to TRBD1 (5 bases). Germline V gene data show CDR1 as DFQATT and CDR2 as SNEGSKA (reference sequence). V was shortened by 3 bases and J by 1 base, with 13 bases between the two germline ends. There are 15 residues in the CDR3. As DNA, the CDR3 is TGCAGTGCTAGCTGGCGGGGGGGGAGCAATCAGCCCCAGCATTTT. This codes for CSASWRGGSNQPQHF.